The 28 T cell receptor beta chains listed next were all sequenced from one sample in a study of long-term antiretroviral therapy in people with HIV. An immunoSEQ assay, version v3.0, was performed at survey level. The method was immunoSEQ multiplex PCR; TCRdb's version includes in-frame clones alone and lacks a portion of them. The data contain some 16,000 clones, around 80% of them seen just once; the ten biggest clones take up roughly a fifth. The source was unsorted PBMCs, collected 2.1 years after starting antiretroviral therapy. All receptors come from a middle-aged man with HIV.

V usage is TRBV6-5 and J usage is TRBJ1-2; 8 nucleotides match TRBD1. CDR3 length equals 15 residues. Per germline, CDR1 MNHEY and CDR2 SVGAGI. With 4 bases clipped from V and 4 bases from J, the junction kept 8 bases outside the gene matches. This CDR3 is CASSSGDRSVYGYTF. The CDR3 DNA follows: TGTGCCAGCAGTTCTGGGGACAGGTCTGTCTATGGCTACACCTTC.

The V gene is TRBV2, the J gene TRBJ2-6, with D possibly being TRBD1 (6 bases). The V and J ends lost 4 bases and 0 bases respectively, with 16 bases between them. The CDR3 runs 18 residues. CDR1 SNHLY and CDR2 FYNNEI come from the germline V gene. CDR3 residues: CASSAFWDTDSGANVLTF. CDR3 in DNA: TGTGCCAGCAGTGCCTTTTGGGACACCGACTCTGGGGCCAACGTCCTGACTTTC.

This clone has more than one count but fewer than ten. The CDR3 is CASNRGLNTGELFF. CDR3 in DNA: TGTGCCAGTAACAGGGGTCTCAACACCGGGGAGCTGTTTTTT. V gene TRBV19 combines with J gene TRBJ2-2; 7 bases match TRBD1. This CDR3 comprises 14 residues. Germline-derived CDR1 and CDR2 are LNHDA and SQIVND (reference sequence). V was pared by 7 bases and J by 2 bases, with 4 bases of the junction left unmatched.

The chain employs TRBV7-3 and TRBJ2-1; 7 bases agree with TRBD1. Trimming cost V 11 bases and J 4 bases; bases outside gene matches: 5. The V gene's germline CDR1 is SGHTA and CDR2 FQGTGA. The CDR3 is made up of 12 amino acids. The CDR3 loop reads CAWDRIYNEQFF. In DNA form, the CDR3 reads TGTGCCTGGGACAGAATTTACAATGAGCAGTTCTTC.

In its sample, this clone was seen once. The chain couples TRBV10-3 to TRBJ1-1; TRBD1 is a possible D gene (6 bases). The germline gives CDR1 ENHRY, CDR2 SYGVKD. The CDR3 consists of 18 residues. Between the trimmed V and J ends, which lost 2 bases and 1 base, there was a span of 20 bases. The CDR3 DNA reads as TGTGCCATCAGTGAGACAGGGCCTCCAACCATCGCGAACACTGAAGCTTTCTTT. Translating it yields CAISETGPPTIANTEAFF.

As regards this clone: The identical CDR3 is also encoded by other nucleotide sequences in the sample. The V gene is TRBV19, the J gene TRBJ1-5; D not resolved. V was shortened by 3 bases and J by 1 base, with 7 bases between the two germline ends. The CDR3 spans 14 residues. CDR1 is LNHDA, CDR2 SQIVND, per germline (reference sequence). In DNA, the CDR3 is TGTGCCAGTAGTATCGGAGAAAGCAATCAGCCCCAGCATTTT. Translated, it gives CASSIGESNQPQHF.

This chain connects TRBV6-1 to TRBJ2-7; TRBD1 or TRBD2 may be the D gene (5 bases each). The CDR3 contains 14 residues. V was shortened by 3 bases and J by 2 bases, with 11 bases between the two germline ends. Germline assignment: CDR1 MNHNS and CDR2 SASEGT. The CDR3 here is CASSDLGTPYEQYF. CDR3 in DNA: TGTGCCAGCAGTGATTTAGGGACCCCCTACGAGCAGTACTTC.

The sample holds one count of this clone. This chain links TRBV29-1 with TRBJ1-2, with 9 bases fitting TRBD1. CDR3 length: 16 amino acids. V shed 5 bases, J shed 4 bases, and the junction held 14 bases outside the gene matches. Germline V gives CDR1 SQVTM, CDR2 ANQGSEA. The CDR3 DNA is TGCAGCGTTCCGCAGACAGGGGGAAGGAGGGTCTATGGCTACACCTTC. Its translation is CSVPQTGGRRVYGYTF.

The chain recombines TRBV4-1 with TRBJ2-7; TRBD1 aligns across 9 bases. This CDR3 region has 16 residues. After removal of 0 bases from V and 3 bases from J, the junction contained 6 bases not matched to a gene. Germline CDR1 MGHRA, CDR2 YSYEKL. Here the CDR3 DNA reads TGCGCCAGCAGCCAAGATTACGGGACAGGGTACTACGAGCAGTACTTC. Its protein product is CASSQDYGTGYYEQYF.

For the CDR3, the DNA is TGTGCCAGCAGCCCTAGCGGGGGCAGCACAGATACGCAGTATTTT. Translation gives CASSPSGGSTDTQYF. This rearrangement joins TRBV7-9 to TRBJ2-3; TRBD2 matches 10 bases. Germline CDR1 and CDR2: SEHNR and FQNEAQ (reference sequence). The CDR3 runs 15 residues. The junction had 2 bases not matched to a gene; V was cut back by 5 bases and J by 0 bases.

The V and J genes are TRBV28 and TRBJ2-7; 10 nucleotides align to TRBD1. Unmatched junction bases numbered 7, after V lost 0 bases and J lost 5 bases. The CDR3 runs to 16 residues. CDR1 and CDR2 from the germline V gene are MDHEN and SYDVKM. CDR3 region: CASSLWETGGFHEQYF. Written as DNA, the CDR3 is TGTGCCAGCAGTTTATGGGAGACAGGGGGCTTCCACGAGCAGTACTTC.

V and J are TRBV5-4 and TRBJ1-2, with a possible D match to TRBD1 (6 bases). Trimming pared 0 bases from V and 6 bases from J, leaving 12 bases between. Germline V gene lookup returns CDR1 SGHNT and CDR2 YYREEE (reference sequence). The CDR3 length is 14 residues. The CDR3 nucleotides are TGTGCCAGCAGCTTGGGAGGGGGGCTTGATGGCTACACCTTC. It encodes CASSLGGGLDGYTF.

The chain uses TRBV6-5 and TRBJ1-2, with D possibly being TRBD1 (6 bases). V was shortened by 6 bases and J by 3 bases, with 14 bases between the two germline ends. The germline V gene encodes CDR1 MNHEY and CDR2 SVGAGI. This CDR3 is built from 14 residues. The CDR3 DNA sequence: TGTGCCAGCAGACGGACAGCCGCGGACTATGGCTACACCTTC. Amino acids: CASRRTAADYGYTF.

This clone turned up a few times. This sequence joins TRBV9 and TRBJ1-6; no firm D call. The germline V gene encodes CDR1 SGDLS and CDR2 YYNGEE. Trimming removed 0 bases at V and 15 bases at J, with 13 bases between. The CDR3 totals 13 residues. The CDR3 reads CASSVVPGNLLHF. DNA for the CDR3: TGTGCCAGCAGCGTAGTACCCGGGAATCTCCTCCACTTT.

This clone has more than one count but fewer than ten. This rearrangement joins TRBV15 to TRBJ2-2; D possibly uses TRBD1 or TRBD2 (5 bases each). This CDR3 is 15 amino acids long. Trimming shortened V by 3 bases and J by 4 bases, and 12 bases separated the two germline ends. Germline-derived CDR1 and CDR2 are LNHNV and YYDKDF (reference sequence). The CDR3 nucleotides read TGTGCCACCAGCAGCGACCGGGACGGCACCGGGGAGCTGTTTTTT. Protein sequence: CATSSDRDGTGELFF.

This clone was recorded once. The chain combines TRBV6-5 with TRBJ2-7, with TRBD2 identical over 7 bases. The CDR3 extends over 13 amino acids. Germline V lookup: CDR1 MNHEY, CDR2 SVGAGI. V trimming: 2 bases; J trimming: 6 bases; junction bases outside the gene matches: 4. CDR3 sequence (DNA): TGTGCCAGCAGTTACAGGGGAGGGATCGAGCAGTACTTC. It is translated as CASSYRGGIEQYF.

The genes are TRBV6-5 and TRBJ2-2; D is ambiguous. Trimming took 9 bases from V and 7 from J, leaving 18 bases between them. This CDR3 is built from 14 residues. Germline lookup yields CDR1 MNHEY and CDR2 SVGAGI. CDR3 protein: CASRSTVIGGELFF. In DNA form, the CDR3 reads TGTGCCAGTAGATCGACGGTGATCGGCGGGGAGCTGTTTTTT.

The rearrangement links TRBV12-5 to TRBJ2-3, with 8 bases aligning to TRBD2. V lost 2 bases to trimming and J lost 0 bases; unmatched junction nucleotides: 13. CDR1 is LGHNT, CDR2 FRNRAP, per germline. The CDR3 runs to 19 residues. CDR3 amino acids: CASGLSESTKRGSTDTQYF. DNA of the CDR3: TGTGCTAGTGGTTTGTCGGAGTCGACAAAGCGGGGGAGCACAGATACGCAGTATTTT.

This chain links TRBV27 with TRBJ2-1, with TRBD1 as a possible D gene (6 bases). Trimming removed 0 bases from V and 0 bases from J, with 12 bases in between. CDR1 is MNHEY and CDR2 is SMNVEV in the germline V gene (reference sequence). This CDR3 is 17 amino acids long. CDR3 amino acids: CASSLSGGTLSYNEQFF. The DNA for the CDR3 is TGTGCCAGCAGTTTATCAGGGGGAACCCTCTCCTACAATGAGCAGTTCTTC.

The V gene is TRBV2, the J gene TRBJ1-5; perhaps TRBD1 as D (6 bases). Germline values: CDR1 SNHLY, CDR2 FYNNEI. V was cut by 4 bases and J by 3 bases, with 10 bases left in between. The CDR3 extends over 14 amino acids. Here the CDR3 DNA reads TGTGCCAGCAGTGTTACAGGGTACAATCAGCCCCAGCATTTT. It codes for CASSVTGYNQPQHF.

The gene calls are TRBV2 and TRBJ1-3; D perhaps matches TRBD1 (5 bases). The ends were cut back, 6 bases at V and 3 bases at J, with 27 bases in the middle. From germline, CDR1 is SNHLY and CDR2 FYNNEI. CDR3 length: 19 amino acids. CDR3 sequence reads: CASSPVTFRDSYDGNTIYF. DNA for the CDR3: TGTGCCAGCAGCCCGGTGACGTTCCGGGACTCCTATGATGGAAACACCATATATTTT.

The genes are TRBV5-1 and TRBJ2-2; D unclear. Per germline, CDR1 SGHRS and CDR2 YFSETQ. Trimming left V 0 bases short and J 2 bases short, with 11 bases between. This CDR3 is 16 amino acids long. Here the CDR3 reads CASSLGQIINTGELFF. CDR3 in DNA: TGCGCCAGCAGCTTGGGTCAGATAATTAACACCGGGGAGCTGTTTTTT.

This clone was seen only a few times. The chain carries TRBV5-6 and TRBJ2-7; D not resolved. The CDR3 runs to 14 residues. CDR1 is SGHDT and CDR2 is YYEEEE in the germline V gene. Trimming pared 4 bases from V and 4 bases from J, leaving 15 bases between. The CDR3 reads CASSPTLGQYEQYF. DNA of the CDR3: TGTGCCAGCAGCCCGACACTCGGGCAGTACGAGCAGTACTTC.

The gene calls are TRBV27 and TRBJ1-6; the D is unclear. CDR1 and CDR2 from the germline V gene are MNHEY and SMNVEV (reference sequence). The CDR3 length is 14 residues. V lost 8 bases, J lost 4 bases, and 12 bases lay in between. In nucleotides, the CDR3 is TGTGCCAGCGGGCCGGGATCTTATAATTCACCCCTCCACTTT. Translated, it gives CASGPGSYNSPLHF.

This chain links TRBV29-1 with TRBJ2-3; the D is unclear. V was shortened by 8 bases and J by 4 bases, with 10 bases between the two germline ends. Germline assignment: CDR1 SQVTM and CDR2 ANQGSEA. The CDR3 length is 11 residues. This CDR3 is CSSTEADTQYF. The CDR3 bases are TGCAGCTCAACAGAGGCAGATACGCAGTATTTT.

This clone has just a few counts. The gene calls are TRBV19 and TRBJ2-7; D unresolved. The CDR3 runs to 13 residues. Deletions cut 3 bases from V and 4 bases from J, with 10 bases between. The germline gives CDR1 LNHDA, CDR2 SQIVND (reference sequence). CDR3: CASSINRDYEQYF. The CDR3 DNA reads TGTGCCAGTAGTATCAACAGAGATTACGAGCAGTACTTC.

The chain employs TRBV19 and TRBJ2-3; 9 positions match TRBD1. J lost 5 bases, V lost 4 bases, and 13 bases had no gene match. Per germline, CDR1 LNHDA and CDR2 SQIVND (reference sequence). This CDR3 is built from 17 residues. The CDR3, as DNA: TGTGCCAGTAGTACTAGGGGACAGGGACCCTTGGGAGATACGCAGTATTTT. Protein: CASSTRGQGPLGDTQYF.

CDR3 coding DNA: TGTGCCAGCAGCTTCTGGCGGGGGGAATTAGATACGCAGTATTTT. Translated: CASSFWRGELDTQYF. V and J are TRBV7-9 and TRBJ2-3; 8 positions match TRBD2. V was clipped by 3 bases and J by 5 bases; unmatched bases: 7. CDR3 length: 15 amino acids. Germline CDR1 is SEHNR and CDR2 is FQNEAQ (reference sequence).